The 8 T cell receptor beta chains below were found in one sample sequenced in a study of identical twins. TCRdb reprocessed the 5' RACE reads with MiXCR, giving one entry per CDR3 protein. The sample shows fewer than 900,000 distinct CDR3 sequences, about 20% of them seen only once. This same sample was also part of a study on T cells expressing NK-cell markers.

Material: PBMCs. The receptor set was obtained from a woman in her late teens or twenties in good health.

This clonotype has ten or more counts. The CDR3 sequence: CSVGGDGGYTF. The CDR3 DNA reads as TGCAGCGTCGGCGGGGACGGTGGCTACACCTTC. The chain combines TRBV29-1 with TRBJ1-2; the D gene is possibly TRBD1 (5 bases). Germline assignment: CDR1 SQVTM and CDR2 ANQGSEA. The CDR3 covers 11 residues. Deletions cut 6 bases from V and 7 bases from J, with 12 bases between.

The J gene is TRBJ2-7, the V gene TRBV2, with 8 bases fitting TRBD2. The germline gives CDR1 SNHLY, CDR2 FYNNEI. The length of the CDR3 is 15 residues. V was pared by 5 bases and J by 3 bases, with 9 bases of the junction left unmatched. In nucleotides, the CDR3 is TGTGCCAGCAGTATGGGAAGCGGGGGCCTCTACGAGCAGTACTTC. Translation gives CASSMGSGGLYEQYF.

This clonotype was seen a handful of times. The CDR3 sequence is CSASEGAADEQYF. The CDR3 DNA is TGCAGTGCTAGTGAAGGGGCAGCGGACGAGCAGTACTTC. V and J are TRBV20-1 and TRBJ2-7, with D perhaps assigned TRBD1 or TRBD2 (5 bases each). The germline V gene encodes CDR1 DFQATT and CDR2 SNEGSKA (reference sequence). CDR3 length: 13 residues. Trimming cost V 3 bases and J 5 bases, with 14 bases left between them.

This clonotype was recorded a few times. A junction boundary mismatches the germline segment, possibly from a read error. V is TRBV7-7 and J is TRBJ2-7; D possibly uses TRBD1 or TRBD2 (5 bases each). The CDR3 is 13 amino acids. The V gene's germline CDR1 is SSHAT and CDR2 FNYEAQ (reference sequence). CDR3 DNA: TGTGCTAGCAGCCCACGCTTGGGGGAGGAGCAGTACTTC. Protein: CASSPRLGEEQYF.

V is TRBV25-1 and J is TRBJ2-3, with 11 bases fitting TRBD2. Trimming removed 4 bases from V and 0 bases from J; junction bases left unmatched: 3. The CDR3 loop spans 16 amino acids. Germline CDR1 reads MGHDK; CDR2 reads SYGVNS. In DNA, the CDR3 is TGTGCCAGCAGTGGATCTAGCGGGGGGAGCACAGATACGCAGTATTTT. Translated, it gives CASSGSSGGSTDTQYF.

This chain links TRBV7-3 with TRBJ2-1; no firm D call. Trimming removed 5 bases at V and 0 bases at J, with 14 bases between. CDR1 is SGHTA and CDR2 is FQGTGA in the germline V gene. The CDR3 covers 16 residues. The CDR3 protein is CASSTTPGSSYNEQFF. The CDR3 nucleotides read TGTGCCAGCAGCACAACACCCGGTAGCTCCTACAATGAGCAGTTCTTC.

This rearrangement joins TRBV12-3 or TRBV12-4 to TRBJ2-5, with 9 nucleotides matching TRBD1. J lost 5 bases, V lost 6 bases, and 13 bases had no gene match. The CDR3 runs 16 residues. The CDR3 protein is CASRPGQGGRRETQYF. The CDR3 region has the DNA TGTGCCAGCAGACCGGGACAGGGAGGGCGCAGGGAGACCCAGTACTTC.

This chain uses TRBV6-1 with TRBJ2-5; the match to TRBD2 covers 8 bases. The CDR3 has 13 residues. Losses at the gene ends were 6 bases for V and 2 bases for J; bases not matched to a gene: 2. The germline V gene encodes CDR1 MNHNS and CDR2 SASEGT. The CDR3: CASRIAGQETQYF. For the CDR3, the DNA is TGTGCCAGCAGAATAGCGGGGCAAGAGACCCAGTACTTC.